The T cell receptor (beta chain) described here comes from a study of T cell responses to AZD1222 COVID-19 vaccine. General observations from the study: Nearly half of the spike-specific TCRs reportedly recognize variant regions that carry no mutations. White British people made up most donors, females outnumbered males, and clonal diversity was possibly underestimated. Among AZD1222 vaccinees, only 5 to 7 were seropositive at baseline.

Only in-frame clones appear in the TCRdb table, and some are missing; sequencing was by immunoSEQ multiplex PCR. The table lists fewer than 95,000 clones, around nine tenths of them singletons, with roughly 5% in the top ten. There are a few counts of this clone. Its target is not known. The CDR3 extends over 15 amino acids. Deletions cut 2 bases from V and 3 bases from J, with 13 bases between. Germline values: CDR1 LGHDT, CDR2 YNNKEL (reference sequence). The sequences come from peripheral blood, collected 28 days after the second AZD1222 dose. The TCR was taken from an adult who received the AZD1222 COVID-19 vaccine. The V and J genes are TRBV3-1 (or the pseudogene TRBV3-2) and TRBJ1-2, with D hard to call. The chain's CDR3 is CASSQIQGHHYGYTF. The DNA of the CDR3 is TGTGCCAGCAGCCAAATACAAGGGCACCACTATGGCTACACCTTC.